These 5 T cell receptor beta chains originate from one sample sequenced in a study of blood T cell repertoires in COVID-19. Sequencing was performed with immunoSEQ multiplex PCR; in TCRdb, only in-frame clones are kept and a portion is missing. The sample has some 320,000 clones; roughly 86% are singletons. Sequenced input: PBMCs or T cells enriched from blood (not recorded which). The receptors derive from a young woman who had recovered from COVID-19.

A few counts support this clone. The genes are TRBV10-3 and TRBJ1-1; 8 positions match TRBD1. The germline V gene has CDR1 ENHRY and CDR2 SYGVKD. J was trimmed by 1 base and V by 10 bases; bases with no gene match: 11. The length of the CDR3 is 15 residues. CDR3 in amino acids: CATLHRGDRNTEAFF. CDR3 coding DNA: TGTGCCACACTACACAGGGGGGACAGGAACACTGAAGCTTTCTTT.

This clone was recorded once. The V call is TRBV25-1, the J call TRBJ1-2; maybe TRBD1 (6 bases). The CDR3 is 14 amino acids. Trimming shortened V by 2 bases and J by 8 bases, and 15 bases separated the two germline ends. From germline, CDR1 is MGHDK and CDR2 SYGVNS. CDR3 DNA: TGTGCCAGCAGTGAACTCCAGGGGAATCGGGGCTACACCTTC. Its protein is CASSELQGNRGYTF.

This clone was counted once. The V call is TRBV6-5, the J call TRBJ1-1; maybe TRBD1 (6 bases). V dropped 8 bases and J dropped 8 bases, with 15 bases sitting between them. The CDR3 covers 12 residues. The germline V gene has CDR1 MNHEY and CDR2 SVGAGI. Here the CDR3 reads CASWPRDKEAFF. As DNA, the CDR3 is TGTGCCAGCTGGCCTCGGGACAAGGAAGCTTTCTTT.

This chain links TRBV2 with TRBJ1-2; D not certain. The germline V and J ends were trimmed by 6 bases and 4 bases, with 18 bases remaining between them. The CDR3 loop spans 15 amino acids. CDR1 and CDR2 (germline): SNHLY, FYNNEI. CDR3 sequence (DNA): TGTGCCAGCAGCCGAGGTCCCTTATTAGGCTATGGCTACACCTTC. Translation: CASSRGPLLGYGYTF.

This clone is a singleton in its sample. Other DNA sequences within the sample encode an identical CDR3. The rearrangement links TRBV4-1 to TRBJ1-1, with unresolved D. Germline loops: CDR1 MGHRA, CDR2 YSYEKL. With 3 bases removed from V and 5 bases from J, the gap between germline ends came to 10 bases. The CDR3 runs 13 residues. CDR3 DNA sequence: TGCGCCAGCAGCCAGGGCCCGGGGACTGAAGCTTTCTTT. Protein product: CASSQGPGTEAFF.